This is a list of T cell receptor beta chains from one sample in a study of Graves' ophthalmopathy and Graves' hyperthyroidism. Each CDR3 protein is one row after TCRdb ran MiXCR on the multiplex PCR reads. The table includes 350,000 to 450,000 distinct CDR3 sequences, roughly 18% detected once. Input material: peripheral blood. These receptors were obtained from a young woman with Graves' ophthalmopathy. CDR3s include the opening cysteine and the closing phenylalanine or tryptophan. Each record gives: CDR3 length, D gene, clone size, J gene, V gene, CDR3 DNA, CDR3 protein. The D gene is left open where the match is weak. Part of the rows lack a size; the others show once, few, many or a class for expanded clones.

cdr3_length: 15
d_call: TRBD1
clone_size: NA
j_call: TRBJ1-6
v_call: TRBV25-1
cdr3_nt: TGTGCCAGCAGTGGACAGGGGATATATAATTCACCCCTCCACTTT
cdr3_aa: CASSGQGIYNSPLHF

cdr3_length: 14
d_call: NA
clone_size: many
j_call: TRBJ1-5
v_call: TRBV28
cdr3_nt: TGTGCCAGCCGTTTGGGCAGGGTAAGACAGCCCCAGCATTTT
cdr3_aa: CASRLGRVRQPQHF

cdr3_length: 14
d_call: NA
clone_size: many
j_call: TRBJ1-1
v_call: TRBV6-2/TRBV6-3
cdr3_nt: TGTGCCAGCAGTTACCCGTTCGGGAACACTGAAGCTTTCTTT
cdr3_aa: CASSYPFGNTEAFF

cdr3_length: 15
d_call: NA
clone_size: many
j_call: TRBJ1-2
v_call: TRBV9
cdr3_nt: TGTGCCAGCAGCGCCCGGCGGGGGGCTCACTATGGCTACACCTTC
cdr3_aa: CASSARRGAHYGYTF

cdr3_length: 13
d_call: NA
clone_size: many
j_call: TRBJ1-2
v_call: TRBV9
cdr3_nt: TGTGCCAGTCAGGGACCTCATCCCTATGGCTACACCTTC
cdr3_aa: CASQGPHPYGYTF

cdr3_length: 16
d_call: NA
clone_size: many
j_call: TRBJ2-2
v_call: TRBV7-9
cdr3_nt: TGTGCCAGCAGCTTAGAACCGTCCGGGAGAAAAGGGGAGCTGTTTTTT
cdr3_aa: CASSLEPSGRKGELFF

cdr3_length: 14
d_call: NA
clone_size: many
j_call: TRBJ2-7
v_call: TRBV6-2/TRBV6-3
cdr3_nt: TGTGCCAGCAGACGACTGAGCGAGGTCTACGAGCAGTACTTC
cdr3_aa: CASRRLSEVYEQYF

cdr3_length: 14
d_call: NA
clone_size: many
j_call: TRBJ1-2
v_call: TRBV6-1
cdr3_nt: TGTGCCAGCAGTGAGGGCCGGCCGGGCTATGGCTACACCTTC
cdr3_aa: CASSEGRPGYGYTF

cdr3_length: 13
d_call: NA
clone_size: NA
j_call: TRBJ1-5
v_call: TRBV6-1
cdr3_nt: TGTGCCAGCAGGATACAGGGAAATCAGCCCCAGCATTTT
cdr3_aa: CASRIQGNQPQHF

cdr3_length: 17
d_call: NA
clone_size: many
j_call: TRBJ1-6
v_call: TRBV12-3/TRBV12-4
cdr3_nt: TGTGCCAGCAGTAAGATACGGGGCCTCTCCTATAATTCACCCCTCCACTTT
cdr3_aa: CASSKIRGLSYNSPLHF

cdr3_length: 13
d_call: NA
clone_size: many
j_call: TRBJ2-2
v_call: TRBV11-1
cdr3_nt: TGTGCCACTACTCAGGGGAACACCGGGGAGCTGTTTTTT
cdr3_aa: CATTQGNTGELFF

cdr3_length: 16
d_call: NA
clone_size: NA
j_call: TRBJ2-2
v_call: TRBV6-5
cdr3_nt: TGTGCCAGCAGTTACCGTGGGGTCGCGGGGACCGGGGAGCTGTTTTTT
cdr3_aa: CASSYRGVAGTGELFF

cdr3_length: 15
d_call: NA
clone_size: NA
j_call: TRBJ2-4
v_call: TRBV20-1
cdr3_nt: TGCAGTGCTAGAGTAAGGAGGGTGGCCAAAAACATTCAGTACTTC
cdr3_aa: CSARVRRVAKNIQYF

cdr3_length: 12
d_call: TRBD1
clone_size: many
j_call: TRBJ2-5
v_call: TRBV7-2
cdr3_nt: TGTGCCAGCAGCCAGGGGGCAGAGACCCAGTACTTC
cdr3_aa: CASSQGAETQYF

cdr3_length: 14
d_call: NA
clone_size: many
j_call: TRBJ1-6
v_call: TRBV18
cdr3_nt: TGTGCCAGCTCGCAGACGCAAACCGGTTCACCCCTCCACTTT
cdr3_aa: CASSQTQTGSPLHF

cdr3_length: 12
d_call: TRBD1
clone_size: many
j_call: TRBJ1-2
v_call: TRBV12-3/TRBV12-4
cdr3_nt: TGTGCCAGCAGTCAGATCGGACAGGAACGGCTCTTC
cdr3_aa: CASSQIGQERLF

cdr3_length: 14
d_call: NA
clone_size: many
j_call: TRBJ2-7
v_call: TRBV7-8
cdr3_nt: TGTGCCAGCAGCTTAGGGGCCCGAAACTACGAGCAGTACTTC
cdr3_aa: CASSLGARNYEQYF